This T cell receptor (beta chain) emerged from a study of blood T cells in healthy people across ages. Trimming left V 6 bases short and J 4 bases short, with 16 bases between. There are 14 residues in the CDR3. Primed by a sample-barcoded 5' primer and a J-beta primer mix, a second PCR proceeded for 7 to 11 cycles. TCRdb ran MiXCR on the 5' RACE reads and lists one entry per CDR3 protein. This sample has around 1.5 million distinct CDR3 sequences; 35% to 45% occur once, and the top ten carry around 8%. The chain joins TRBV12-3 or TRBV12-4 to TRBJ2-7; D call uncertain. The sequence was collected from a woman aged 18-29 years in good health. Sequencing was performed on blood. The CDR3 here is CASRSNSDPYEQYF. The CDR3 DNA reads TGTGCCAGCAGGTCCAACTCCGACCCGTACGAGCAGTACTTC.